Presented here are 2 T cell receptor beta chains from one specimen sequenced in a study of neurological immune-mediated disorders. TCRdb reprocessed the 5' RACE reads with MiXCR, giving one entry per CDR3 protein. The sample has around 26,000 distinct CDR3 sequences, about 3.5% seen once. Sample: PBMCs. The receptors stem from a woman in her thirties with multiple sclerosis.

This clonotype has ten or more counts. CDR3 sequence reads: CSARDLSRYEQYF. The DNA of the CDR3 is TGCAGTGCTAGAGATCTATCCCGCTACGAGCAGTACTTC. The chain combines TRBV20-1 with TRBJ2-7; no clear D gene. The V end was cut by 0 bases, the J end by 3 bases, with 9 bases between. The CDR3 length is 13 residues. Germline V gene data show CDR1 as DFQATT and CDR2 as SNEGSKA (reference sequence).

This clonotype was observed many times. The chain recombines TRBV20-1 with TRBJ1-5; D remains unclear. CDR3 length: 15 residues. Trimming stripped 1 base from V and 5 bases from J, with 15 bases between. Germline V lookup: CDR1 DFQATT, CDR2 SNEGSKA (reference sequence). This CDR3 reads CSARVPGSVDQPQHF. As DNA, the CDR3 is TGCAGTGCTAGAGTACCGGGTTCGGTTGATCAGCCCCAGCATTTT.